A single sample gave rise to the 7 T cell receptor beta chains below, sequenced in a study of cytomegalovirus exposure and HLA in healthy donors. Primers for the PCR totalled 60 Vbeta and 13 Jbeta. Clones were sequenced by immunoSEQ multiplex PCR, and TCRdb holds only the in-frame ones, with some missing. The sample has approximately 120,000 clones, about four fifths seen once. Sequencing was performed on PBMCs. These receptor sequences come from a woman in her thirties or forties in good health and CMV-seropositive.

The V gene is TRBV5-6, the J gene TRBJ2-3; D might be TRBD2 (6 bases). The CDR3 totals 14 residues. V was shortened by 4 bases and J by 2 bases, with 11 bases between the two germline ends. Looked up from germline, CDR1 is SGHDT and CDR2 is YYEEEE. The CDR3 bases are TGTGCCAGCAGCGGAAGGGACTCCACAGATACGCAGTATTTT. Translated: CASSGRDSTDTQYF. Full variable domain (rest looked up from reference TRBV5-6 and TRBJ2-3): DAGVTQSPTHLIKTRGQQVTLRCSPKSGHDTVSWYQQALGQGPQFIFQYYEEEERQRGNFPDRFSGHQFPNYSSELNVNALLLGDSALYLCASSGRDSTDTQYFGPGTRLTVL.

The V call is TRBV15, the J call TRBJ2-1; D may be TRBD1 (5 bases). V was trimmed by 4 bases and J by 7 bases, leaving 8 bases between them. The length of the CDR3 is 12 residues. CDR1 and CDR2 from the germline V gene are LNHNV and YYDKDF (reference sequence). The CDR3 nucleotides read TGTGCCACCAGCAAGGGGTGGAATGAGCAGTTCTTC. Protein product: CATSKGWNEQFF. Together with reference TRBV15 and TRBJ2-1, the CDR3 gives the full variable domain: DAMVIQNPRYQVTQFGKPVTLSCSQTLNHNVMYWYQQKSSQAPKLLFHYYDKDFNNEADTPDNFQSRRPNTSFCFLDIRSPGLGDTAMYLCATSKGWNEQFFGPGTRLTVL.

The chain carries TRBV11-1 and TRBJ2-5, with 12 bases fitting TRBD2. V shed 6 bases, J shed 5 bases, and the junction held 4 bases outside the gene matches. This CDR3 comprises 14 residues. Germline V gene sequence: CDR1 SGHAT, CDR2 FQDESV (reference sequence). CDR3 in DNA: TGTGCCAGCAGACTAGCGGGAGGTTTGGAGACCCAGTACTTC. Its protein is CASRLAGGLETQYF.

This sequence joins TRBV4-1 and TRBJ2-7; the match to TRBD2 covers 13 bases. Trimming cost V 0 bases and J 3 bases; bases outside gene matches: 11. The CDR3 covers 19 residues. Germline assignment: CDR1 MGHRA and CDR2 YSYEKL. The CDR3 DNA is TGCGCCAGCAGCCAAGATACGCCCCTGACTAGCGGGAGGATCTACGAGCAGTACTTC. Its protein is CASSQDTPLTSGRIYEQYF.

The chain has TRBV7-2 and TRBJ2-7; 8 nucleotides agree with TRBD2. CDR3 length equals 14 residues. Germline-derived CDR1 and CDR2 are SGHTA and FQGNSA. V trimming: 5 bases; J trimming: 6 bases; junction bases outside the gene matches: 9. CDR3 DNA sequence: TGTGCCAGCAGCCGGGGGGGGCGGCAGACCGAGCAGTACTTC. Its protein product is CASSRGGRQTEQYF.

Concerning this clone: The sample carries other DNA sequences with the same CDR3. The chain uses TRBV19 and TRBJ1-5; 8 positions agree with TRBD1. The germline gives CDR1 LNHDA, CDR2 SQIVND (reference sequence). V shed 4 bases and J 4 bases; nucleotides not matched to a gene: 6. The CDR3 consists of 15 residues. CDR3 sequence: CASSTIDRGNQPQHF. The CDR3, as DNA: TGTGCCAGTAGTACCATCGACAGGGGTAATCAGCCCCAGCATTTT.

The V gene is TRBV6-1, the J gene TRBJ1-2; D is possibly TRBD1 (5 bases). The CDR3 is 14 residues long. Germline V gene sequence: CDR1 MNHNS, CDR2 SASEGT. Trimming removed 2 bases at V and 6 bases at J, with 13 bases between. The CDR3 DNA follows: TGTGCCAGCAGTGAACCAGGGAGGGGAGATGGCTACACCTTC. Protein: CASSEPGRGDGYTF.